This entry lists 32 T cell receptor beta chains sequenced from one sample in a study of shared clonotypes between healthy human individuals. It was CD45RO-negative cells, positively selected for CCR7, that made up naive CD8 cells, with terminally differentiated effector memory CD45RA+ cells excluded. This table comes from immunoSEQ multiplex PCR, and its TCRdb copy is limited to in-frame clones, with some not included. The table has about 2.2 million clones, more than 85% seen once. What was sequenced was naive CD8+ T cells from PBMCs. These receptor sequences come from a man younger than 35 in good health. Some clones in this sample may be carry-over from other donors' samples.

CDR3 sequence reads: CASSDTGGVTEAFF. In nucleotides, the CDR3 is TGCGCCAGCAGCGATACAGGGGGGGTCACTGAAGCTTTCTTT. This chain joins TRBV5-1 and TRBJ1-1, with 8 bases matching TRBD1. V shed 4 bases and J 4 bases; nucleotides not matched to a gene: 6. The CDR3 contains 14 residues. Germline V lookup: CDR1 SGHRS, CDR2 YFSETQ.

The rearrangement uses TRBV14 and TRBJ2-5; possibly TRBD2 for D (6 bases). Germline values: CDR1 SGHDN, CDR2 FVKESK. The germline V and J ends were trimmed by 3 bases and 4 bases, with 18 bases remaining between them. CDR3 size: 16 residues. CDR3 sequence (DNA): TGTGCCAGCAGCCATTTAGCGGAGATGGCCCCAGAGACCCAGTACTTC. This encodes CASSHLAEMAPETQYF.

The genes are TRBV28 and TRBJ2-7; 10 nucleotides agree with TRBD1. Germline V gene sequence: CDR1 MDHEN, CDR2 SYDVKM. The CDR3 has 15 amino acids. J was trimmed by 3 bases and V by 6 bases; bases with no gene match: 8. The chain's CDR3 is CASSLGQGVVYEQYF. The CDR3 DNA is TGTGCCAGCAGCCTCGGACAGGGGGTGGTCTACGAGCAGTACTTC. Using reference TRBV28 and TRBJ2-7 for the parts outside the CDR3, the full variable domain is DVKVTQSSRYLVKRTGEKVFLECVQDMDHENMFWYRQDPGLGLRLIYFSYDVKMKEKGDIPEGYSVSREKKERFSLILESASTNQTSMYLCASSLGQGVVYEQYFGPGTRLTVT.

This sequence joins TRBV5-1 and TRBJ2-2, with 8 bases matching TRBD1. The V and J ends lost 4 bases and 5 bases, in that order; junction bases with no gene match: 7. CDR1 SGHRS and CDR2 YFSETQ come from the germline V gene. The CDR3 length is 15 residues. CDR3: CASSLGQGLTGELFF. CDR3 nucleotides: TGCGCCAGCAGCCTAGGACAGGGTCTGACCGGGGAGCTGTTTTTT.

The chain employs TRBV4-1 and TRBJ1-3, with a tentative D call TRBD1 (5 bases). From germline, CDR1 is MGHRA and CDR2 YSYEKL. Trimming removed 1 base at V and 2 bases at J, with 9 bases between. This CDR3 contains 15 residues. The CDR3 sequence is CASSQAPGAGNTIYF. The CDR3 DNA reads as TGCGCCAGCAGCCAAGCACCGGGGGCTGGAAACACCATATATTTT.

About this clone: Other nucleotide sequences from this sample produce the same CDR3. The rearrangement links TRBV19 to TRBJ2-1; 12 nucleotides line up with TRBD2. CDR3 size: 15 residues. The trim removed 3 bases at V and 6 bases at J, leaving 3 bases unmatched. Germline CDR1 LNHDA, CDR2 SQIVND (reference sequence). The CDR3 reads CASSIAGLAGNEQFF. For the CDR3, the DNA is TGTGCCAGTAGTATTGCGGGACTAGCGGGCAATGAGCAGTTCTTC.

Notes on this clone: Other DNA sequences in this sample translate to the same CDR3. The rearrangement links TRBV7-9 to TRBJ2-1, with 11 nucleotides matching TRBD2. CDR1 is SEHNR and CDR2 is FQNEAQ in the germline V gene (reference sequence). The length of the CDR3 is 15 residues. Losses at the gene ends were 5 bases for V and 3 bases for J; bases not matched to a gene: 3. The CDR3: CASSPGTSGYNEQFF. In DNA form, the CDR3 reads TGTGCCAGCAGCCCCGGGACTAGCGGCTACAATGAGCAGTTCTTC.

The chain is built from TRBV7-7 and TRBJ2-3, with 8 bases aligning to TRBD1. The CDR3 covers 15 residues. Unmatched junction bases numbered 5, after V lost 5 bases and J lost 1 base. CDR1 SSHAT and CDR2 FNYEAQ come from the germline V gene (reference sequence). CDR3 protein: CASSKDRVGTDTQYF. The DNA of the CDR3 is TGTGCCAGCAGCAAGGACAGGGTAGGCACAGATACGCAGTATTTT.

The chain links TRBV29-1 to TRBJ1-2; 9 bases are a match to TRBD1. Germline lookup yields CDR1 SQVTM and CDR2 ANQGSEA. V shed 3 bases and J 7 bases; nucleotides not matched to a gene: 15. The CDR3 consists of 16 residues. In DNA form, the CDR3 reads TGCAGCGTTGATGATCGGCGGTGGACAGGGGAGAGTGGCTACACCTTC. Translated, it gives CSVDDRRWTGESGYTF. Together with reference TRBV29-1 and TRBJ1-2, the CDR3 gives the full variable domain: SAVISQKPSRDICQRGTSLTIQCQVDSQVTMMFWYRQQPGQSLTLIATANQGSEATYESGFVIDKFPISRPNLTFSTLTVSNMSPEDSSIYLCSVDDRRWTGESGYTFGSGTRLTVV.

The rearrangement joins TRBV19 to TRBJ2-7, with D perhaps being TRBD1 or TRBD2 (5 bases each). Germline V lookup: CDR1 LNHDA, CDR2 SQIVND (reference sequence). The V end lost 3 bases, the J end lost 2 bases, and 11 bases lay between the germline ends. This CDR3 is built from 14 residues. This CDR3 is CASSISVGAYEQYF. CDR3 in DNA: TGTGCCAGTAGTATTTCCGTGGGGGCCTACGAGCAGTACTTC. Looking up the rest from reference TRBV19 and TRBJ2-7 gives the full variable domain: DGGITQSPKYLFRKEGQNVTLSCEQNLNHDAMYWYRQDPGQGLRLIYYSQIVNDFQKGDIAEGYSVSREKKESFPLTVTSAQKNPTAFYLCASSISVGAYEQYFGPGTRLTVT.

This chain links TRBV4-3 with TRBJ2-5; 7 bases map to TRBD2. With the DNA end fitting TRBJ2-7 better, the J assignment may be wrong. The CDR3 has 16 amino acids. The germline CDR1 and CDR2 sequences are LGHNA and YSLEER. The CDR3 DNA is TGCGCCAGCAGCCAAGTTTTTTCTAGCGGAGCCTACGAGCAGTACTTC. Encoded protein: CASSQVFSSGAYEQYF.

This chain links TRBV30 with TRBJ2-3, with 11 bases that match TRBD2. The CDR3 totals 14 residues. Trimming removed 2 bases from V and 5 bases from J; junction bases left unmatched: 3. Germline loops: CDR1 GTSNPN, CDR2 SVGIG (reference sequence). Here the CDR3 reads CAWSTSGSLDTQYF. CDR3 bases: TGTGCCTGGAGTACTAGCGGGAGTTTAGATACGCAGTATTTT.

V usage is TRBV29-1 and J usage is TRBJ2-1, with 8 bases that match TRBD2. Trimming removed 3 bases from V and 3 bases from J; junction bases left unmatched: 4. The CDR3 is 14 residues long. From germline, CDR1 is SQVTM and CDR2 ANQGSEA. The CDR3 bases are TGCAGCGTTGATAGGGCGGGGGGCTACAATGAGCAGTTCTTC. It codes for CSVDRAGGYNEQFF.

The V call is TRBV4-2, the J call TRBJ2-7; the D gene is possibly TRBD2 (6 bases). The CDR3 runs 13 residues. V gave up 4 bases and J gave up 4 bases, with 11 bases separating them. From germline, CDR1 is LGHNA and CDR2 YNFKEQ. CDR3 region: CASSPGRQYEQYF. The CDR3 nucleotides are TGTGCCAGCAGCCCCGGGAGACAATACGAGCAGTACTTC.

J is TRBJ1-5 and V is TRBV27; a weak D match, TRBD1 (5 bases). Between the trimmed V and J ends, which lost 8 bases and 6 bases, there was a span of 17 bases. The germline gives CDR1 MNHEY, CDR2 SMNVEV (reference sequence). The CDR3 loop spans 14 amino acids. The CDR3 bases are TGTGCCAGCCCCGGGGGGGACGGTGCTCAGCCCCAGCATTTT. This codes for CASPGGDGAQPQHF.

This clone showed up just a few times. The gene calls are TRBV7-3 and TRBJ2-3, with D unresolved. CDR3 length equals 13 residues. V was pared by 1 base and J by 1 base, with 3 bases between. CDR1 and CDR2 from the germline V gene are SGHTA and FQGTGA. CDR3: CASSLMGTDTQYF. The CDR3 region has the DNA TGTGCCAGCAGCTTAATGGGCACAGATACGCAGTATTTT. The entire variable domain, with the rest obtained from reference TRBV7-3 and TRBJ2-3, is as follows: GAGVSQTPSNKVTEKGKYVELRCDPISGHTALYWYRQSLGQGPEFLIYFQGTGAADDSGLPNDRFFAVRPEGSVSTLKIQRTERGDSAVYLCASSLMGTDTQYFGPGTRLTVL.

The rearrangement links TRBV7-9 to TRBJ1-2, with D uncertain. V was shortened by 2 bases and J by 6 bases, with 22 bases between the two germline ends. From germline, CDR1 is SEHNR and CDR2 FQNEAQ (reference sequence). This CDR3 spans 17 amino acids. The CDR3 DNA is TGTGCCAGCAGCTTACCACCCTTGGACCGACCGTCGGATGGCTACACCTTC. This gives the protein CASSLPPLDRPSDGYTF.

This clone was seen a single time. The chain uses TRBV5-1 and TRBJ2-3; 14 bases match TRBD2. The CDR3 is 18 residues long. V shed 4 bases, J shed 4 bases, and the junction held 11 bases outside the gene matches. Germline-derived CDR1 and CDR2 are SGHRS and YFSETQ. CDR3 region: CASSTKGLAGVESDTQYF. DNA of the CDR3: TGCGCCAGCAGCACTAAGGGACTAGCGGGAGTAGAATCAGATACGCAGTATTTT.

This sequence joins TRBV7-9 and TRBJ1-1; D unresolved. The CDR3 sequence is 12 residues long. Trimming took off 5 bases at V and 1 base at J, with 5 bases between the two ends. Germline V gene data show CDR1 as SEHNR and CDR2 as FQNEAQ (reference sequence). For the CDR3, the DNA is TGTGCCAGCAGCAACGCGAACACTGAAGCTTTCTTT. Encoded protein: CASSNANTEAFF.

The gene calls are TRBV28 and TRBJ2-1; 11 bases fit TRBD2. Per the germline V gene, CDR1 is MDHEN and CDR2 is SYDVKM. J lost 5 bases, V lost 7 bases, and 10 bases had no gene match. CDR3 length equals 16 residues. CDR3 sequence (DNA): TGTGCCAGCATATTGACCGGGACTAGCGGCGACAATGAGCAGTTCTTC. This codes for CASILTGTSGDNEQFF. The whole variable domain, remainder taken from reference TRBV28 and TRBJ2-1, is DVKVTQSSRYLVKRTGEKVFLECVQDMDHENMFWYRQDPGLGLRLIYFSYDVKMKEKGDIPEGYSVSREKKERFSLILESASTNQTSMYLCASILTGTSGDNEQFFGPGTRLTVL.

This chain's CDR3 is CASSPKGAVVIEQFF. In DNA form, the CDR3 reads TGTGCCAGCTCACCAAAGGGGGCGGTCGTAATCGAGCAGTTCTTC. The V gene is TRBV18, the J gene TRBJ2-1; TRBD1 matches at 7 bases. Germline V lookup: CDR1 KGHSH, CDR2 LQKENI. The CDR3 loop spans 15 amino acids. Trimming removed 2 bases from V and 10 bases from J; junction bases left unmatched: 11.

The chain couples TRBV28 to TRBJ2-7, with no clear D. CDR1 and CDR2 from the germline V gene are MDHEN and SYDVKM. The ends were cut back, 4 bases at V and 0 bases at J, with 19 bases in the middle. CDR3 length: 17 residues. The CDR3 coding sequence is TGTGCCAGCAGTTCAACAAGGACGGCACCTTACTCCTACGAGCAGTACTTC. Translated, it gives CASSSTRTAPYSYEQYF.

The rearrangement joins TRBV30 to TRBJ2-1, with D unresolved. V dropped 4 bases and J dropped 10 bases, with 11 bases sitting between them. The CDR3 length is 11 residues. Germline V gene data show CDR1 as GTSNPN and CDR2 as SVGIG (reference sequence). The CDR3: CAWTLEWEQFF. CDR3 in DNA: TGTGCCTGGACCCTAGAGTGGGAGCAGTTCTTC.

The genes are TRBV19 and TRBJ2-3; D uncertain. Germline assignment: CDR1 LNHDA and CDR2 SQIVND (reference sequence). Trimming removed 3 bases at V and 0 bases at J, with 13 bases between. CDR3 length: 16 residues. As DNA, the CDR3 is TGTGCCAGTAGTATCTCCGGGCTTTCTAGCACAGATACGCAGTATTTT. This sequence encodes CASSISGLSSTDTQYF.

The rearrangement joins TRBV15 to TRBJ1-5, with TRBD1 matching over 8 bases. With 4 bases clipped from V and 7 bases from J, the junction kept 9 bases outside the gene matches. The length of the CDR3 is 15 residues. CDR1 is LNHNV and CDR2 is YYDKDF in the germline V gene (reference sequence). CDR3 sequence (DNA): TGTGCCACCAGCAACGACAGGGGTGATGGGCAGCCCCAGCATTTT. It codes for CATSNDRGDGQPQHF.

The chain links TRBV7-8 to TRBJ2-7; 10 bases are a match to TRBD2. The germline V gene encodes CDR1 SGHVS and CDR2 FQNEAQ. The V and J ends lost 5 bases and 3 bases, in that order; junction bases with no gene match: 10. CDR3 length: 16 amino acids. The CDR3 loop is CASSPHRTSGLYEQYF. The CDR3 region has the DNA TGTGCCAGCAGCCCACATAGGACTAGCGGCCTCTACGAGCAGTACTTC.

The chain uses TRBV29-1 and TRBJ1-3, with D maybe TRBD1 (5 bases). This CDR3 has 14 residues. V was trimmed by 0 bases and J by 4 bases, leaving 10 bases between them. The germline CDR1 and CDR2 sequences are SQVTM and ANQGSEA. The CDR3 region is CSVEEGVYGNTIYF. CDR3 DNA sequence: TGCAGCGTTGAAGAGGGGGTGTACGGAAACACCATATATTTT.

CDR3 in DNA: TGTGCCAGCAGTTTTAAGACTAGCGGAACAGATACGCAGTATTTT. Translating it yields CASSFKTSGTDTQYF. The chain is built from TRBV27 and TRBJ2-3; 9 nucleotides line up with TRBD2. CDR1 and CDR2 (germline): MNHEY, SMNVEV (reference sequence). This CDR3 contains 15 residues. J gave up 3 bases and V 3 bases, and 4 bases lay outside the gene matches.

This clone appeared a single time. The V gene is TRBV5-1, the J gene TRBJ2-7; D might be TRBD1 (5 bases). CDR3 length: 16 residues. The germline CDR1 and CDR2 sequences are SGHRS and YFSETQ. Trimming pared 2 bases from V and 4 bases from J, leaving 19 bases between. The CDR3 region is CASSFFERQPRYEQYF. CDR3 DNA sequence: TGCGCCAGCAGCTTTTTCGAGCGACAGCCGCGGTACGAGCAGTACTTC.

The CDR3 DNA sequence: TGTGCCAGCAGCTTGTTGGAGGGCAGGAATCAGCCCCAGCATTTT. It yields the protein CASSLLEGRNQPQHF. The J gene is TRBJ1-5, the V gene TRBV11-2; no definite D call. CDR3 size: 15 residues. V was cut by 3 bases and J by 4 bases, with 13 bases left in between. CDR1 SGHAT and CDR2 FQNNGV come from the germline V gene.

The V and J genes are TRBV4-3 and TRBJ1-1; no clear D gene. Per germline, CDR1 LGHNA and CDR2 YSLEER. The CDR3 has 16 residues. The V and J ends lost 0 bases and 1 base respectively, with 12 bases between them. Here the CDR3 reads CASSQDYEGKNTEAFF. The CDR3 DNA sequence: TGCGCCAGCAGCCAAGATTATGAGGGCAAGAACACTGAAGCTTTCTTT.

This chain connects TRBV7-2 to TRBJ1-1; D may be TRBD1 (6 bases). The germline V gene encodes CDR1 SGHTA and CDR2 FQGNSA. The ends were cut back, 1 base at V and 0 bases at J, with 12 bases in the middle. CDR3 length equals 16 residues. Here the CDR3 reads CASSLVVQGLNTEAFF. The CDR3, as DNA: TGTGCCAGCAGCTTAGTAGTACAGGGCCTGAACACTGAAGCTTTCTTT.